This T cell receptor (beta chain) was profiled in a study of control samples from healthy donors and cancer patients. This CDR3 has 12 residues. Trimming took 6 bases from V and 11 from J, leaving 16 bases between them. This clone has just a few counts. Profiled with immunoSEQ multiplex PCR; TCRdb holds only in-frame clones, not every one. The table shows some 39,000 clones, with more than 70% occurring only once. Specimen: PBMCs. This chain uses TRBV12-3 or TRBV12-4 with TRBJ1-1, with D possibly TRBD1 on 6 matching bases. The TCR comes from a woman aged 55-69 years with lung cancer. The CDR3 sequence is CASSRTGRVAFF. CDR3 in DNA: TGTGCCAGCAGCCGCACAGGGAGAGTGGCTTTCTTT.